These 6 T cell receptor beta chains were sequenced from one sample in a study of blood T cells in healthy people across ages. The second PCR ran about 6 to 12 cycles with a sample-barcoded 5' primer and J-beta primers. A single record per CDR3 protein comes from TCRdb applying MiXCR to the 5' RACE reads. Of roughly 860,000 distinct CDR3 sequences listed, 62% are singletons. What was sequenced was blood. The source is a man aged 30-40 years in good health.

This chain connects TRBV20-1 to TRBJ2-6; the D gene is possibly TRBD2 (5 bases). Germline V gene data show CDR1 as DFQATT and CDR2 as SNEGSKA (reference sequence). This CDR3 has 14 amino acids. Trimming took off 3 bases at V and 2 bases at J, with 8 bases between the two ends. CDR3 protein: CSARSGAGANVLTF. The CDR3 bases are TGCAGTGCTAGGTCCGGGGCTGGGGCCAACGTCCTGACTTTC.

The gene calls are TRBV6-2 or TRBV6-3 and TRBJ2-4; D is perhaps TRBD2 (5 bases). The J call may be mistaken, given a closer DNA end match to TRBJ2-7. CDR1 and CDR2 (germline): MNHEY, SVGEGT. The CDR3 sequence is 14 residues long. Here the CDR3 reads CASSWRTGAYEQYF. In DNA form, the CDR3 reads TGTGCCAGCAGTTGGAGGACTGGCGCCTACGAGCAGTACTTC.

CDR3 region: CASKKPGAGSYEQYF. The CDR3, as DNA: TGTGCCAGCAAGAAACCAGGTGCAGGGTCCTACGAGCAGTACTTC. This sequence joins TRBV6-2 or TRBV6-3 and TRBJ2-7, with D perhaps TRBD1 (5 bases). Trimming cost V 7 bases and J 1 base, with 17 bases left between them. The CDR3 consists of 15 residues. In germline, CDR1 is MNHEY, CDR2 SVGEGT.

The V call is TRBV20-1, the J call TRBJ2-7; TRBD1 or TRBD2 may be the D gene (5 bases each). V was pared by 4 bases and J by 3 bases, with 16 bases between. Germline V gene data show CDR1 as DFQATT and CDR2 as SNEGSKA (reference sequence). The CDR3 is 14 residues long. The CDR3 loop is CSAISGADGYEQYF. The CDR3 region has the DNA TGCAGTGCTATCTCCGGGGCAGACGGCTACGAGCAGTACTTC.

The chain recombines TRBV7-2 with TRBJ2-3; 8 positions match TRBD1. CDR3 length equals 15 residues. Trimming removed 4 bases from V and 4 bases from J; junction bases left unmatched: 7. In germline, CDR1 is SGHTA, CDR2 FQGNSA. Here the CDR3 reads CASSSRQGRADTQYF. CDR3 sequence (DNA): TGTGCCAGCAGCTCCCGACAGGGGAGAGCAGATACGCAGTATTTT.

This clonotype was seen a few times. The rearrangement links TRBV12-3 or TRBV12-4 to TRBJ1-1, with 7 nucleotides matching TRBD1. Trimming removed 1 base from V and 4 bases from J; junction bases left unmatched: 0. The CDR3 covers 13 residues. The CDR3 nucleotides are TGTGCCAGCAGTTTAGGGACAGGCACTGAAGCTTTCTTT. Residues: CASSLGTGTEAFF.